Below are 17 T cell receptor beta chains sequenced from a single sample in a study of CD8 T cells in ankylosing spondylitis. MiXCR, run by TCRdb on the 5' RACE reads, gives a single entry per CDR3 protein. Of 250,000 to 350,000 distinct CDR3 sequences listed, 20% are singletons. Source material: blood, either unsorted or a sorted T cell fraction (not recorded which). These receptors all come from a male donor with ankylosing spondylitis or in good health (not recorded which).

This clonotype was detected a few times. The CDR3 loop is CASSPDGNPGNTIYF. The CDR3, as DNA: TGCGCCAGCAGTCCTGACGGGAACCCTGGAAACACCATATATTTT. The chain employs TRBV5-1 and TRBJ1-3; D is undetermined. With 5 bases removed from V and 2 bases from J, the gap between germline ends came to 14 bases. The CDR3 runs 15 residues. CDR1 SGHRS and CDR2 YFSETQ come from the germline V gene. Full variable domain (rest looked up from reference TRBV5-1 and TRBJ1-3): KAGVTQTPRYLIKTRGQQVTLSCSPISGHRSVSWYQQTPGQGLQFLFEYFSETQRNKGNFPGRFSGRQFSNSRSEMNVSTLELGDSALYLCASSPDGNPGNTIYFGEGSWLTVV.

This clonotype was found a few times. The chain joins TRBV27 to TRBJ1-5; possible D gene TRBD1, 5 bases. Trimming removed 5 bases from V and 3 bases from J, with 14 bases in between. This CDR3 is built from 15 residues. CDR1 and CDR2 from the germline V gene are MNHEY and SMNVEV (reference sequence). The CDR3 nucleotides read TGTGCCAGCAGTCCGTCGGGACTGAACAATCAGCCCCAGCATTTT. Translating gives CASSPSGLNNQPQHF.

J is TRBJ2-3 and V is TRBV6-1, with 8 bases that match TRBD1. The trim removed 7 bases at V and 3 bases at J, leaving 9 bases unmatched. This CDR3 is 15 amino acids long. Germline CDR1 is MNHNS and CDR2 is SASEGT. The CDR3 DNA reads as TGTGCCAGCACCAACGGACAGGGAGCGACAGATACGCAGTATTTT. Its translation: CASTNGQGATDTQYF.

This clonotype came up once. The V and J genes are TRBV29-1 and TRBJ1-4; 7 bases fit TRBD1. This CDR3 comprises 13 residues. The trim removed 7 bases at V and 7 bases at J, leaving 9 bases unmatched. Germline loops: CDR1 SQVTM, CDR2 ANQGSEA. The CDR3 loop reads CSAGQADGEKLFF. CDR3 in DNA: TGCAGCGCCGGACAGGCGGACGGTGAAAAACTGTTTTTT.

Notes on this clonotype: A read error is possible here, since a much larger clone lies one base away. This is likely a read error, given that the CDR3 carries no conserved phenylalanine or tryptophan at its end. This chain links TRBV10-3 with TRBJ1-6; no firm D call. Looked up from germline, CDR1 is ENHRY and CDR2 is SYGVKD. This CDR3 region has 13 residues. V lost 3 bases and J 9 bases, leaving 9 bases between the germline ends. The CDR3: CAISDGSGSPLHS. CDR3 in DNA: TGTGCCATCAGTGATGGTTCGGGTTCACCCCTCCACTCT.

This clonotype was counted ten times or more. This rearrangement joins TRBV10-3 to TRBJ2-3; D is undetermined. Trimming shortened V by 2 bases and J by 0 bases, and 6 bases separated the two germline ends. This CDR3 is 14 amino acids long. Germline V lookup: CDR1 ENHRY, CDR2 SYGVKD. The CDR3 reads CAISEDLSTDTQYF. CDR3 sequence (DNA): TGTGCCATCAGTGAGGACCTAAGCACAGATACGCAGTATTTT.

The table lists this clonotype with many counts. The V and J genes are TRBV6-4 and TRBJ2-7; 14 positions agree with TRBD2. The germline CDR1 and CDR2 sequences are MRHNA and SNTAGT. This CDR3 has 14 residues. Trimming cost V 7 bases and J 3 bases; bases outside gene matches: 2. The CDR3 bases are TGTGCCAGCATTGGACTAGCGGGAGGCTACGAGCAGTACGTC. Translation gives CASIGLAGGYEQYV.

CDR3 DNA sequence: TGTGCCAGCAGCTTAGGATCCGGGATACGCGCTGAAGCTTTCTTT. As protein: CASSLGSGIRAEAFF. The chain couples TRBV11-2 to TRBJ1-1; D gene ambiguous. The V gene lost 1 base and the J gene lost 6 bases, with 15 bases spanning the gap. This CDR3 is 15 amino acids long. CDR1 is SGHAT, CDR2 FQNNGV, per germline. Full variable domain (rest looked up from reference TRBV11-2 and TRBJ1-1): EAGVAQSPRYKIIEKRQSVAFWCNPISGHATLYWYQQILGQGPKLLIQFQNNGVVDDSQLPKDRFSAERLKGVDSTLKIQPAKLEDSAVYLCASSLGSGIRAEAFFGQGTRLTVV.

This chain links TRBV10-3 with TRBJ2-5; 8 bases are shared with TRBD2. The trim removed 4 bases at V and 3 bases at J, leaving 10 bases unmatched. Germline-derived CDR1 and CDR2 are ENHRY and SYGVKD. This CDR3 spans 16 amino acids. CDR3 coding DNA: TGTGCCATCAGTGTCGGGCTAGCGGGCCTCAAAGAGACCCAGTACTTC. This encodes CAISVGLAGLKETQYF.

This clonotype has a handful of counts. This chain links TRBV5-1 with TRBJ2-1; no firm D call. The CDR3 has 12 residues. Germline V lookup: CDR1 SGHRS, CDR2 YFSETQ. Trimming pared 0 bases from V and 9 bases from J, leaving 7 bases between. CDR3 amino acids: CASSLGRVEQFF. DNA for the CDR3: TGCGCCAGCAGCTTGGGACGGGTTGAGCAGTTCTTC.

A single count supports this clonotype. A read error may produce the germline difference seen at one junction end. The chain couples TRBV7-9 to TRBJ1-1, with D tentatively TRBD1 (6 bases). Germline lookup yields CDR1 SEHNR and CDR2 FQNEAQ (reference sequence). The CDR3 spans 15 residues. Here the CDR3 DNA reads TGTACCAGCAGCTTTGGGGGGCCCAGGGACACTGAAGCTTTCTTT. Amino acid sequence: CTSSFGGPRDTEAFF.

J is TRBJ2-5 and V is TRBV20-1; D is unclear. The CDR3 consists of 10 residues. CDR1 and CDR2 (germline): DFQATT, SNEGSKA (reference sequence). Written as DNA, the CDR3 is TGCAGCCACAGAAAAGAGACCCAGTACTTC. Protein product: CSHRKETQYF.

The sample holds a few counts of this clonotype. CDR3 protein: CASSPDQGGETQYF. The DNA of the CDR3 is TGTGCCAGCTCACCGGATCAGGGAGGAGAGACCCAGTACTTC. V is TRBV18 and J is TRBJ2-5, with D possibly matching TRBD2 (6 bases). CDR3 length equals 14 residues. V dropped 3 bases and J dropped 4 bases, with 12 bases sitting between them. Per the germline V gene, CDR1 is KGHSH and CDR2 is LQKENI.

In this sample, this clonotype turned up a few times. This chain joins TRBV12-3 or TRBV12-4 and TRBJ2-2; no firm D call. V lost 6 bases, J lost 14 bases, and 16 bases lay in between. This CDR3 spans 12 amino acids. Here the CDR3 reads CASRFDTSHLFF. The CDR3 DNA is TGTGCCAGCAGGTTTGACACTTCTCACCTGTTTTTT.

This clonotype was picked up a small number of times. V is TRBV10-3 and J is TRBJ2-3, with TRBD2 identical over 7 bases. CDR1 and CDR2 from the germline V gene are ENHRY and SYGVKD. CDR3 length: 13 amino acids. Unmatched junction bases numbered 2, after V lost 8 bases and J lost 0 bases. Here the CDR3 DNA reads TGTGCCATCGGGGGGGTAAGCACAGATACGCAGTATTTT. Protein product: CAIGGVSTDTQYF.

To note about this clonotype: The junction and the germline gene differ at one end; a read error may be behind it. The chain carries TRBV5-1 and TRBJ1-4; TRBD1 matches 9 bases. The CDR3 loop spans 17 amino acids. CDR1 is SGHRS and CDR2 is YFSETQ in the germline V gene. The CDR3 region is CASSGTGGAGTNETLFF. The CDR3 nucleotides read TGCGCCAGCAGCGGAACAGGGGGCGCCGGAACTAATGAAACACTGTTTTTT.

The chain is built from TRBV7-8 and TRBJ1-2; 9 nucleotides match TRBD1. Looked up from germline, CDR1 is SGHVS and CDR2 is FQNEAQ. CDR3 length: 16 residues. Trimming took 4 bases from V and 0 from J; bases not matched to a gene: 6. The CDR3 spells CASSSKGTGTNYGYTF. The CDR3 DNA follows: TGTGCCAGCAGCTCGAAGGGGACAGGGACTAACTATGGCTACACCTTC.